This TCR beta chain emerged from a study of T cells in Graves' hyperthyroidism and ophthalmopathy. Points from the study as a whole: A 13 V-J model separated ophthalmopathy from stable hyperthyroidism. Blood also showed most of the thyroid clonotypes that were expanded above 0.001.

The V and J ends lost 4 bases and 4 bases, in that order; junction bases with no gene match: 6. The length of the CDR3 is 14 residues. CDR1 and CDR2 (germline): MNHEY, SVGAGI. The investigators amplified TCR beta CDR3 regions from RNA transcripts. The HTBI primer set drove a first-round RT-PCR of the TCR CDR3. MiXCR was run by TCRdb on the multiplex PCR reads, yielding one entry per CDR3 protein. The table records about 360,000 distinct CDR3 sequences, approximately 19% of them present only once. It was uncontrolled infection, other autoimmune disease, pregnancy or lactation that excluded patients. For this clonotype: Its specificity is not known.

The clonotype was recovered from a woman aged 18-29 years with Graves' hyperthyroidism. The rearrangement links TRBV6-5 to TRBJ1-1; 7 positions agree with TRBD1. Sequencing used blood. The CDR3 DNA follows: TGTGCCAGCAGTTTAGGGGGCGAGGGCACTGAAGCTTTCTTT. It is translated as CASSLGGEGTEAFF.